A single T cell receptor (beta chain) is shown here with its context. Trimming pared 4 bases from V and 1 base from J, leaving 16 bases between. Germline V gene sequence: CDR1 MGHDK, CDR2 SYGVNS. This CDR3 region has 16 residues. The data were obtained in a study of identical twins. TCRdb itself ran the 5' RACE reads through MiXCR, one entry per CDR3 protein. The table lists some 1,700,000 distinct CDR3 sequences, roughly 35% of them singletons. The sequencing input was cord blood. The sequence was obtained from a newborn girl in good health. The V gene is TRBV25-1, the J gene TRBJ1-2, with D hard to call. The CDR3 region has the DNA TGTGCCAGCAGTGGGGCGGGGTCCTCCGTTAACTATGGCTACACCTTC. It encodes CASSGAGSSVNYGYTF.